The clone carrying this TCR beta chain has only a few counts. Its specificity is unknown. The sample is drawn from a study of T cells in Graves' hyperthyroidism and ophthalmopathy. Points from the study as a whole: In the analysis, a 13 V-J model separated ophthalmopathy from stable hyperthyroidism.

RNA transcripts provided the source from which TCR beta CDR3 regions were amplified. The TCR CDR3 was amplified in a first-round RT-PCR using the HTBI primer set. Via MiXCR, TCRdb re-called the multiplex PCR reads, giving one row per CDR3 protein. The data contain a few hundred thousand distinct CDR3 sequences, 13% to 15% of them singletons. The CDR3 totals 14 residues. With 2 bases removed from V and 4 bases from J, the gap between germline ends came to 9 bases. Germline CDR1 MGHRA, CDR2 YSYEKL. When ophthalmopathy did not progress within 18 months, Graves' hyperthyroidism was considered stable. With a duration under 2 months, the hyperthyroidism was newly diagnosed in patients aged 18 to 65. PBMCs stemmed from approximately 10 ml fresh peripheral blood.

The sequenced sample was blood. V and J are TRBV4-1 and TRBJ1-3; D is possibly TRBD1 (5 bases). The TCR comes from a woman under 30 with Graves' hyperthyroidism. The CDR3 region is CASSQFQGGNTIYF. The CDR3 DNA reads as TGCGCCAGCAGCCAATTTCAGGGCGGAAACACCATATATTTT.